The subject of this entry is one TCR beta chain. Its antigen remains unknown. TCRdb's table, derived via immunoSEQ multiplex PCR, lists solely in-frame clones and lacks some. The table lists 95,000 to 120,000 clones, around 84% of them singletons. These data are taken from a study of T cell responses to AZD1222 COVID-19 vaccine. Overall study: Analyses pooled second doses at about 4 or about 12 weeks. Broader study findings: Repertoire collection took place solely once the T cell response had peaked. Nearly half of spike-specific TCRs reportedly go after variant regions that carry no mutations.

This TCR derives from an adult in good health. The input for sequencing was peripheral blood, taken on day 0 of AZD1222 vaccination.

The CDR3 nucleotides read TGTGCCAGCAGTTCGAGACCGAACACTGAAGCTTTCTTT. Encoded protein: CASSSRPNTEAFF. The chain joins TRBV12-3 or TRBV12-4 to TRBJ1-1; D is unclear. This CDR3 region has 13 residues. Trimming took off 4 bases at V and 1 base at J, with 7 bases between the two ends.